These 3 T cell receptor beta chains were sequenced from one sample in a study of T-cell memory formation after mild COVID-19. TCRdb recomputed calls from the 5' RACE reads with MiXCR, one row per CDR3 protein. This sample has about 200,000 distinct CDR3 sequences; over 9% occur once, and the top ten carry around 3.3%. Sequences were obtained from PBMCs or a T cell subset sorted from them (not recorded which). The receptors originated from a man aged 18 to 29 who had mild COVID-19 (a few samples of this study predate the infection). Cell type and time point are not known.

This clonotype was observed a few times. The rearrangement joins TRBV5-5 to TRBJ2-1; D might be TRBD1 (6 bases). CDR3 length: 14 amino acids. The V gene lost 4 bases and the J gene lost 8 bases, with 16 bases spanning the gap. Germline V gives CDR1 SGHKS, CDR2 YYEKEE (reference sequence). CDR3: CASSQQGLGDEQFF. CDR3 nucleotides: TGTGCCAGCAGCCAACAGGGATTGGGCGATGAGCAGTTCTTC.

This clonotype was detected a few times. V usage is TRBV5-1 and J usage is TRBJ1-2, with D possibly matching TRBD1 (5 bases). This CDR3 is built from 15 residues. Per the germline V gene, CDR1 is SGHRS and CDR2 is YFSETQ. Trimming took off 2 bases at V and 8 bases at J, with 19 bases between the two ends. The CDR3 coding sequence is TGCGCCAGCAGCTTTTTTGGACGGGACGGACGAGGCTACACCTTC. It translates to CASSFFGRDGRGYTF.

This clonotype was seen more than once but under ten times. The V call is TRBV18, the J call TRBJ2-5; D may match TRBD1 or TRBD2 (6 bases each). V gave up 1 base and J gave up 4 bases, with 13 bases separating them. Germline lookup yields CDR1 KGHSH and CDR2 LQKENI. The CDR3 is made up of 15 amino acids. The CDR3 here is CASSPLLSGAETQYF. The CDR3 DNA sequence: TGTGCCAGCTCACCACTCTTGTCGGGGGCAGAGACCCAGTACTTC.